This T cell receptor (beta chain) was identified in a study of blood T cells in healthy people across ages. Trimming stripped 6 bases from V and 6 bases from J, with 12 bases between. CDR3 size: 13 residues. Only a few counts were recorded for this clonotype. The antigen is undetermined. The donors, aged roughly 6 to 95, were healthy Caucasians from Russia. General study results and limits: Age advanced and TCR beta diversity per million T cells fell, roughly linearly.

The use of a sample-barcoded 5' primer and a J-beta primer mix characterized a second PCR of roughly 6 to 11 cycles. TCRdb analysed the 5' RACE reads with MiXCR anew, one entry per CDR3 protein. The sample consists of fewer than 750,000 distinct CDR3 sequences, 40% to 65% of them appearing once. The chain combines TRBV12-3 or TRBV12-4 with TRBJ1-5; D is perhaps TRBD1 (6 bases). This clonotype originated in a woman older than 75 in good health. Sequenced: blood. CDR3 residues: CASSAIQGQPQHF. CDR3 coding DNA: TGTGCCAGCAGCGCGATACAGGGTCAGCCCCAGCATTTT.